This T cell receptor beta chain stems from a study of blood T cell repertoires in COVID-19. About the research overall: Samples came from the United States, Italy and Spain, spanning acute and convalescent COVID-19. Nucleic acid was either cDNA or gDNA, and it came from T cells, B-cell-depleted T cells, or PBMCs.

As handled by the study authors: Using reference gene primer amplification, nucleated cell counts were estimated. Assay: immunoSEQ multiplex PCR; the TCRdb copy retains only in-frame clones and omits some. The V and J calls and clone size come from that table; D and trimming were worked out from the DNA. The table includes about 68,000 clones, around 89% detected once. CDR1 SGHDT and CDR2 YYEEEE come from the germline V gene. This CDR3 has 14 amino acids. V lost 3 bases, J lost 8 bases, and 17 bases lay in between. What was sequenced was peripheral blood. V is TRBV5-6 and J is TRBJ1-2, with D possibly matching TRBD1 (6 bases). This clonotype was obtained from a man aged 45-65 years with acute or convalescent COVID-19. CDR3 amino acids: CASSWSTGIRGYTF. The CDR3 DNA follows: TGTGCCAGCAGCTGGAGTACAGGGATTCGGGGCTACACCTTC.